The 11 T cell receptor beta chains below all came from one sample that was sequenced in a study of metastatic and nonmetastatic thyroid tumors. From the PCR reads, TCRdb re-called clones with MiXCR. The sample carries tens of thousands of clones, roughly 3.9% recorded once. Every patient was untreated before thyroid surgery. Sequencing was performed on blood. Source of these receptors: a female donor with papillary thyroid cancer or a benign thyroid nodule (not recorded which). Some clones in this sample may be carry-over from other donors' samples.

This clone was counted ten times or more. The chain combines TRBV20-1 with TRBJ1-1; maybe TRBD1 (5 bases). Germline-derived CDR1 and CDR2 are DFQATT and SNEGSKA (reference sequence). The CDR3 is 13 amino acids. Between the trimmed V and J ends, which lost 0 bases and 5 bases, there was a span of 10 bases. This CDR3 reads CSAREGGKTEAFF. The CDR3 coding sequence is TGCAGTGCTAGAGAGGGGGGGAAGACTGAAGCTTTCTTT.

About this clone itself: The junction does not match germline at one end; this may be a read error. The V gene is TRBV6-5, the J gene TRBJ2-1; TRBD2 matches at 8 bases. Germline CDR1 reads MNHEY; CDR2 reads SVGAGI. The CDR3 is made up of 15 amino acids. In DNA, the CDR3 is TGTGCCAGCATTTCAGCGGGAGACGAGGTCAATGAGCAGTTCTTT. It specifies CASISAGDEVNEQFF.

The CDR3 region is CSAGLLASGRPDTQYF. For the CDR3, the DNA is TGCAGTGCCGGCCTTCTGGCTAGCGGGAGACCAGATACGCAGTATTTT. The chain links TRBV20-1 to TRBJ2-3, with 10 bases lining up with TRBD2. V was clipped by 6 bases and J by 4 bases; unmatched bases: 13. Germline V gene data show CDR1 as DFQATT and CDR2 as SNEGSKA (reference sequence). The CDR3 contains 16 residues.

The CDR3 sequence: CARSLQAPNYGYTF. Written as DNA, the CDR3 is TGTGCCAGAAGCCTACAAGCCCCTAACTATGGCTACACCTTC. The chain employs TRBV6-1 and TRBJ1-2; unclear D gene. This CDR3 is 14 amino acids long. Germline values: CDR1 MNHNS, CDR2 SASEGT. V was clipped by 9 bases and J by 0 bases, with 14 bases between them.

This clone appeared many times. This sequence joins TRBV20-1 and TRBJ1-1; TRBD1 matches 8 bases. V lost 6 bases, J lost 4 bases, and 4 bases stayed unmatched. CDR3 length: 12 amino acids. Germline assignment: CDR1 DFQATT and CDR2 SNEGSKA (reference sequence). CDR3 DNA sequence: TGCAGTGCCTTAGGACAGGGCACTGAAGCTTTCTTT. Encoded protein: CSALGQGTEAFF.

This clone came up many times. V and J are TRBV20-1 and TRBJ2-7, with 13 bases fitting TRBD2. The CDR3 has 15 residues. V gave up 0 bases and J gave up 7 bases; unmatched junction bases: 6. CDR1 and CDR2 from the germline V gene are DFQATT and SNEGSKA (reference sequence). CDR3 sequence: CSARDAGLAGREQYF. The CDR3 DNA follows: TGCAGTGCTAGAGATGCGGGACTAGCGGGACGTGAGCAGTACTTC.

The chain is built from TRBV7-6 and TRBJ2-1, with D perhaps given as TRBD1 or TRBD2 (5 bases each). CDR3 length: 16 amino acids. Per germline, CDR1 SGHVS and CDR2 FNYEAQ. V lost 0 bases to trimming and J lost 4 bases, with 13 bases between them. The CDR3 sequence: CASSLAGAGLYNEQFF. As DNA, the CDR3 is TGTGCCAGCAGCTTAGCCGGGGCGGGCCTATACAATGAGCAGTTCTTC.

The sample holds many counts of this clone. A much larger clone is a single base away; this may be a read error. The rearrangement uses TRBV9 and TRBJ1-1; D not certain. Germline V gene sequence: CDR1 SGDLS, CDR2 YYNGEE. The CDR3 is made up of 15 amino acids. CDR3: CASSVEGGENAEAFF. CDR3 sequence (DNA): TGTGCCAGCAGCGTAGAGGGCGGGGAGAACGCTGAAGCTTTCTTT.

This clone was counted ten times or more. This chain links TRBV25-1 with TRBJ2-5; tentatively, D is TRBD2 (7 bases). V lost 1 base and J lost 1, with 16 bases in between. Germline-derived CDR1 and CDR2 are MGHDK and SYGVNS. The CDR3 runs 17 residues. DNA of the CDR3: TGTGCCAGCAGTGAATCCGGGGGGCGAGGGGCCCAAGAGACCCAGTACTTC. Protein sequence: CASSESGGRGAQETQYF.

This clone appeared many times. This chain joins TRBV7-3 and TRBJ2-1; 11 bases fit TRBD2. V gave up 5 bases and J gave up 9 bases; unmatched junction bases: 6. This CDR3 spans 14 amino acids. Per germline, CDR1 SGHTA and CDR2 FQGTGA. CDR3: CASSPGTSGSEQFF. The CDR3 bases are TGTGCCAGCAGCCCCGGGACTAGCGGTAGTGAGCAGTTCTTC.

In this sample, this clone turned up many times. At one end, the junction sequence differs from germline, possibly due to a read error. The J gene is TRBJ2-7, the V gene TRBV7-3; D not resolved. This CDR3 spans 8 amino acids. The germline CDR1 and CDR2 sequences are SGHTA and FQGTGA. Written as DNA, the CDR3 is TGTGCCAGCAGCCGAGACTGTTTC. Translation gives CASSRDCF.